This TCR beta chain was captured in a study of control samples from healthy donors and cancer patients. The germline V gene has CDR1 SQVTM and CDR2 ANQGSEA. Losses at the gene ends were 6 bases for V and 2 bases for J; bases not matched to a gene: 4. This CDR3 is 14 amino acids long. Using immunoSEQ multiplex PCR, the repertoire was profiled, and TCRdb retains in-frame clones only, with some absent. The sample holds around 130,000 clones; 70% to 90% are singletons and the top ten take roughly 3.2%. The source is a man in his fifties in good health. The rearrangement links TRBV29-1 to TRBJ1-5, with TRBD1 identical over 10 bases. Sequenced: blood. CDR3 DNA: TGCAGCGTGGTGACAGGGGGCGGCAATCAGCCCCAGCATTTT. The encoded protein is CSVVTGGGNQPQHF.